A single sample gave rise to the 8 T cell receptor beta chains below, sequenced in a study of monozygotic twins with cystic fibrosis. The protocol was immunoSEQ multiplex PCR, while the TCRdb copy is restricted to in-frame clones and leaves out a portion. Among about 25,000 clones listed, 90% were seen once. The sequenced sample consisted of blood. These receptor sequences come from a girl aged 2 to 9 with cystic fibrosis.

V and J are TRBV9 and TRBJ1-1, with 7 nucleotides matching TRBD1. The CDR3 extends over 13 amino acids. V gave up 4 bases and J gave up 5 bases; unmatched junction bases: 5. CDR1 is SGDLS, CDR2 YYNGEE, per germline. The CDR3 DNA is TGTGCCAGCAGCCCCAGGGGGGTTACTGAAGCTTTCTTT. It encodes CASSPRGVTEAFF.

The count of this clone is one. The chain is built from TRBV7-6 and TRBJ1-1; 8 nucleotides align to TRBD1. The CDR3 extends over 15 amino acids. The germline V gene encodes CDR1 SGHVS and CDR2 FNYEAQ. After removal of 1 base from V and 1 base from J, the junction contained 2 bases not matched to a gene. CDR3 coding DNA: TGTGCCAGCAGCTTAGTTGGGACAGGGAACACTGAAGCTTTCTTT. This translates into CASSLVGTGNTEAFF.

This chain links TRBV4-1 with TRBJ1-2; tentatively, D is TRBD1 (6 bases). CDR1 and CDR2 (germline): MGHRA, YSYEKL. V was clipped by 0 bases and J by 6 bases, with 14 bases between them. This CDR3 is 15 amino acids long. The CDR3 spells CASSQDARGVNGYTF. CDR3 nucleotide sequence: TGCGCCAGCAGCCAAGATGCGAGGGGGGTTAATGGCTACACCTTC.

The chain employs TRBV6-5 and TRBJ2-7; D is uncertain. The CDR3 has 16 amino acids. In germline, CDR1 is MNHEY, CDR2 SVGAGI. Deletions cut 0 bases from V and 4 bases from J, with 16 bases between. CDR3 region: CASSYSWQEILYEQYF. CDR3 in DNA: TGTGCCAGCAGTTACTCGTGGCAGGAGATCTTATACGAGCAGTACTTC.

The V and J genes are TRBV13 and TRBJ2-1; 7 bases align to TRBD2. The V segment lost 8 bases and the J segment 4 bases; nucleotides outside the gene matches: 11. Germline V CDR1 and CDR2: PRHDT, FYEKMQ (reference sequence). The length of the CDR3 is 15 residues. This CDR3 reads CASGISGGIYNEQFF. CDR3 DNA: TGTGCCAGCGGAATATCGGGGGGTATATACAATGAGCAGTTCTTC.

The rearrangement uses TRBV11-2 and TRBJ2-3; D ambiguous. This CDR3 region has 15 residues. V was trimmed by 1 base and J by 8 bases, leaving 16 bases between them. In germline, CDR1 is SGHAT, CDR2 FQNNGV. CDR3 DNA: TGTGCCAGCAGCTTAGGAAGAGCAGGCGTGGCTACGCAGTATTTT. Translating it yields CASSLGRAGVATQYF.

The chain has TRBV30 and TRBJ1-6, with 9 bases matching TRBD1. Germline V gene data show CDR1 as GTSNPN and CDR2 as SVGIG (reference sequence). The junction had 4 bases not matched to a gene; V was cut back by 5 bases and J by 8 bases. CDR3 length equals 13 residues. The CDR3 region has the DNA TGTGCCTGGTTGGACAGGGGAGATTCACCCCTCCACTTT. This encodes CAWLDRGDSPLHF.

V usage is TRBV5-3 and J usage is TRBJ1-5, with a possible D match to TRBD1 (6 bases). TRBV5-3 is known as an ORF, though its function is uncertain. The V end was cut by 3 bases, the J end by 9 bases, with 13 bases between. CDR3 size: 13 residues. The CDR3 region is CARSSPSGAPQHF. DNA for the CDR3: TGTGCCAGAAGCTCACCCTCAGGGGCGCCCCAGCATTTT.